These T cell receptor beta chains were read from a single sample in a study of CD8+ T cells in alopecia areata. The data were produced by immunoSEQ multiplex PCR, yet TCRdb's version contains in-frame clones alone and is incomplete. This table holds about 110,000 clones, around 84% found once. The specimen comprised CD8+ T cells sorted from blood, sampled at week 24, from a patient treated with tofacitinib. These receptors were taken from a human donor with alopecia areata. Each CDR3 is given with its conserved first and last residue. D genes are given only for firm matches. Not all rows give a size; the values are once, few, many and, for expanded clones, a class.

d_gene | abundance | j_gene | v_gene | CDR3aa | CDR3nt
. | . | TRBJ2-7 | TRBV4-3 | CASSQDTRTSYEQYF | TGCGCCAGCAGCCAAGATACTCGGACGTCCTACGAGCAGTACTTC
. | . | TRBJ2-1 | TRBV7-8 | CASSLPTRKGEQFF | TGTGCCAGCAGCTTACCCACCCGAAAGGGGGAGCAGTTCTTC
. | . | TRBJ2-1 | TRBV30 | CAWSWAYSYNEQFF | TGTGCCTGGAGTTGGGCATACTCCTACAATGAGCAGTTCTTC
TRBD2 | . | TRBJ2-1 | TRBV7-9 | CASSFPLLAGAYNEQFF | TGTGCCAGCAGCTTTCCCCTTCTAGCGGGGGCCTACAATGAGCAGTTCTTC
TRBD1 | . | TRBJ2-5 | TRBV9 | CASSAYTGGQETQYF | TGTGCCAGCAGCGCCTATACAGGGGGCCAAGAGACCCAGTACTTC
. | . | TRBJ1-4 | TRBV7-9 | CASSPPAEWYEKLFF | TGTGCCAGCAGCCCCCCGGCGGAGTGGTATGAAAAACTGTTTTTT
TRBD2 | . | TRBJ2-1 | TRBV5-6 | CASSLAGAGGVNEQFF | TGTGCCAGCAGCTTGGCAGGAGCGGGGGGAGTCAATGAGCAGTTCTTC
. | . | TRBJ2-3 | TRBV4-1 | CASRGAGTSTDTQYF | TGCGCCAGCAGGGGGGCGGGGACTAGCACAGATACGCAGTATTTT
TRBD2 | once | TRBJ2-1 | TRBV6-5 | CASSGGGLANEQFF | TGTGCCAGCAGTGGAGGAGGACTAGCGAATGAGCAGTTCTTC
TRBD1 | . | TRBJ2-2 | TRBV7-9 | CASSLAGQVRELFF | TGTGCCAGCAGCTTAGCTGGACAGGTCCGGGAGCTGTTTTTT
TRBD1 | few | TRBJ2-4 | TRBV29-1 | CSAEDRGVENIQYF | TGCAGCGCTGAGGACAGGGGCGTCGAAAACATTCAGTACTTC
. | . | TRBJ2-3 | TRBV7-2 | CASSSPRQSTDTQYF | TGTGCCAGCAGCTCCCCACGACAGAGCACAGATACGCAGTATTTT
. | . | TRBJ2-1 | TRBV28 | CASSQGGSLTYNEQFF | TGTGCCAGCTCGCAAGGAGGGTCCCTCACCTACAATGAGCAGTTCTTC